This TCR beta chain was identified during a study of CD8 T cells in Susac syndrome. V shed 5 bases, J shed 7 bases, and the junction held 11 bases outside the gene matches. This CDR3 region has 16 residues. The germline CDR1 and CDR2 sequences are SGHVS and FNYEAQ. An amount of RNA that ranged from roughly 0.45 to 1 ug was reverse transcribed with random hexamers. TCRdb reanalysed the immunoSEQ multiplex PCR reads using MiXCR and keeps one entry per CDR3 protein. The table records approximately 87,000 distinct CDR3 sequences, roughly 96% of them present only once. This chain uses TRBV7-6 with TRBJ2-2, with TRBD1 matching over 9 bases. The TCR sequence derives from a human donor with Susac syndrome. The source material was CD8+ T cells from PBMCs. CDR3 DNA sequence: TGTGCCAGCAGCGGTACCGGACAGGGGATAGGCGGGGAGCTGTTTTTT. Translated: CASSGTGQGIGGELFF.